The T cell receptor beta chain under discussion was sequenced for a study of T cells after yellow fever vaccination. Study as a whole: Preparing low-cell-number fractions relied on SMART-Seq v4 Ultra Low Input.

This clonotype turned up a few times. Study conclusions and caveats: Reappearance after the booster was seen for most primary-vaccination clones, at 95% to 96% CD4 and 75% to 90% CD8.

Trimming at V came to 1 base and at J to 0 bases, leaving 9 bases not matched to a gene. CDR3 size: 17 residues. Germline CDR1 and CDR2: SGHTA and FQGTGA. A universal primer site and UMIs were added as TCR cDNA was made by 5'RACE template switching. A single record per CDR3 protein comes from TCRdb applying MiXCR to the 5' RACE reads. The data contain 100,000 or so distinct CDR3 sequences, about 8.8% of them singletons. The specimen comprised CD8+ T cells not binding an NS4B(214-222) dextramer, sorted from PBMCs, sampled less than 16 days after the first yellow fever vaccination. The chain uses TRBV7-3 and TRBJ2-7; 7 nucleotides align to TRBD2. The clonotype originates from a man aged 18 to 30 who received the YFV17D yellow fever vaccine. The CDR3 sequence is CASSLMYYGGGSYEQYF. CDR3 bases: TGTGCCAGCAGCTTAATGTATTACGGCGGGGGCTCCTACGAGCAGTACTTC. The full variable domain, in which reference TRBV7-3 and TRBJ2-7 provide the parts outside the CDR3, is GAGVSQTPSNKVTEKGKYVELRCDPISGHTALYWYRQSLGQGPEFLIYFQGTGAADDSGLPNDRFFAVRPEGSVSTLKIQRTERGDSAVYLCASSLMYYGGGSYEQYFGPGTRLTVT.